This passage covers 5 T cell receptor beta chains from one sample sequenced in a study of blood T cells in healthy people across ages. A J-beta primer mix and a sample-barcoded 5' primer were used in a second PCR of roughly 6 to 12 cycles. TCRdb re-analysed the 5' RACE reads in MiXCR, keeping a single row per CDR3 protein. The sample includes hundreds of thousands of distinct CDR3 sequences, over 40% of them seen just once. Sequenced: blood. The receptors derive from an elderly woman in good health.

This clonotype was detected ten times or more. This chain connects TRBV5-1 to TRBJ2-7; D may be TRBD1 (5 bases). The CDR3 is 12 residues long. Trimming pared 2 bases from V and 4 bases from J, leaving 7 bases between. Germline CDR1 and CDR2: SGHRS and YFSETQ. The CDR3 bases are TGCGCCAGCAGCTTTACAGGATACGAGCAGTACTTC. The encoded protein is CASSFTGYEQYF.

The CDR3 region has the DNA TGTGCCAGCACTCCGCAAAGGGGTGCCCATGAGCAGTTCTTC. Protein product: CASTPQRGAHEQFF. The chain carries TRBV7-2 and TRBJ2-1; weak D call: TRBD1 (5 bases). Germline lookup yields CDR1 SGHTA and CDR2 FQGNSA. The CDR3 loop spans 14 amino acids. V was clipped by 7 bases and J by 8 bases, with 18 bases between them.

The chain couples TRBV9 to TRBJ2-3, with unresolved D. Germline loops: CDR1 SGDLS, CDR2 YYNGEE. CDR3 length equals 12 residues. The V end lost 3 bases, the J end lost 7 bases, and 9 bases lay between the germline ends. CDR3 DNA sequence: TGTGCCAGCAGCGCGTGGACGCATACGCAGTATTTT. Protein sequence: CASSAWTHTQYF.

The chain couples TRBV5-6 to TRBJ1-1; D possibly corresponds to TRBD1 (6 bases). The CDR3 sequence is 16 residues long. Deletions cut 0 bases from V and 4 bases from J, with 16 bases between. Germline V gives CDR1 SGHDT, CDR2 YYEEEE. The CDR3 DNA reads as TGTGCCAGCAGCTTGGCGCGGACAGCGGGGTTCACTGAAGCTTTCTTT. Encoded protein: CASSLARTAGFTEAFF.

The chain links TRBV29-1 to TRBJ2-3, with TRBD2 identical over 7 bases. The germline V gene has CDR1 SQVTM and CDR2 ANQGSEA. The CDR3 extends over 13 amino acids. The V gene end was trimmed by 7 bases and the J gene end by 3 bases; junction bases not matched to a gene: 7. The CDR3 DNA reads TGCAGCGGCGGGGCGGGAGCGACAGATACGCAGTATTTT. Translating gives CSGGAGATDTQYF.